The clone carrying this T cell receptor (beta chain) showed up many times. What it recognizes is unknown. Germline is not matched at one junction end, which may reflect a read error. This CDR3 has 17 amino acids. Germline CDR1 and CDR2: SNHLY and FYNNEI. TCRdb recomputed calls from the RT-PCR reads with MiXCR, one row per CDR3 protein. Among over 150,000 distinct CDR3 sequences listed, roughly 10% were seen once. The data are from a study of response to subunit inactivated influenza vaccine. Notes on the study in general: T cells newly recruited by each seasonal influenza vaccination are few, the authors suggested.

The receptor's source is a man between 50 and 70 years old who received an inactivated influenza vaccine. The material sequenced was CD8+ T cells sorted from PBMCs, taken about 24 months after vaccination. The chain links TRBV2 to TRBJ2-7; TRBD2 matches 12 bases. Here the CDR3 reads CASSEGLAGKGSYEQYF. The DNA of the CDR3 is TGTGCCAGCAGCGAAGGACTAGCGGGAAAGGGTTCCTACGAGCAGTACTTC.